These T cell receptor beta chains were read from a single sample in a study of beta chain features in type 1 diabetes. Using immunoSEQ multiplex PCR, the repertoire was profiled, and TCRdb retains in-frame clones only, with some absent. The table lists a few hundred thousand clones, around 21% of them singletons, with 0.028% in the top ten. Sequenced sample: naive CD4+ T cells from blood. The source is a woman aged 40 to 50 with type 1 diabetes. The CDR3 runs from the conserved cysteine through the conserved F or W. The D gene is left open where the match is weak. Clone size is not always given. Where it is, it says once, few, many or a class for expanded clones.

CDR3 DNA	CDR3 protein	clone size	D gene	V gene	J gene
TGTGCCAGCAGCTCGCGTTTTAGCGGGGGAGCAGATACGCAGTATTTT	CASSSRFSGGADTQYF	.	TRBD2	TRBV7-8	TRBJ2-3
TGTGCCAGCAGCCCAGGACAGGGCGGAGGCTACACCTTC	CASSPGQGGGYTF	.	TRBD1	TRBV7-9	TRBJ1-2
TGTGCCAGCAGCGGCGGGACAGTTGACTACGAGCAGTACTTC	CASSGGTVDYEQYF	.	.	TRBV9	TRBJ2-7
TGCGCCAGCAGTCTGGACAGGGTCAATGAGCAGTTCTTC	CASSLDRVNEQFF	few	TRBD1	TRBV5-1	TRBJ2-1
TGTGCCAGCAGCGAGGGCACACTAGCCAAAAACATTCAGTACTTC	CASSEGTLAKNIQYF	.	.	TRBV28	TRBJ2-4
TGCGCCAGCAGTCAAGTTCTTGGGGCGCAGTGTTGGGAGCAGTACTTC	CASSQVLGAQCWEQYF	.	.	TRBV23-1	TRBJ2-7
TGTGCCAGCAGTTACCAGAACGGGAAGCAGTTCTTC	CASSYQNGKQFF	once	.	TRBV6-6	TRBJ2-1
TGCGCCAGCAGCTTGACAGGGTGGGAGACCCAGTACTTC	CASSLTGWETQYF	.	.	TRBV5-1	TRBJ2-5
TGCGCCAGCAGCCAAAGGGTTAGGGAAAACAGGGCTTTTGATGGCTACACCTTC	CASSQRVRENRAFDGYTF	.	.	TRBV4-1	TRBJ1-2
TGTGCCAGCAAAAGGGGTGAGGATACGCAGTATTTT	CASKRGEDTQYF	few	.	TRBV27	TRBJ2-3
TGTGCCAGCAGCGGGACAGACCCCGGCTACACCTTC	CASSGTDPGYTF	.	TRBD1	TRBV2	TRBJ1-2
TGTGCCTGGGGTGACAGGGGAAGTCAGCCCCAGCATTTT	CAWGDRGSQPQHF	.	TRBD1	TRBV30	TRBJ1-5
TGTGCCAGCAGCCTCGGGTTAACTACCTACAATGAGCAGTTCTTC	CASSLGLTTYNEQFF	.	.	TRBV7-3	TRBJ2-1
TGTGCCAGCAGTTTGCAGGACTACGAGCAGTACTTC	CASSLQDYEQYF	.	.	TRBV28	TRBJ2-7
TGTGCCTGGCGGGCGGGAGGTACAGATACGCAGTATTTT	CAWRAGGTDTQYF	.	TRBD2	TRBV30	TRBJ2-3
TGTGCCAGTAGTATACTGCAGGGGCGCAATCAGCCCCAGCATTTT	CASSILQGRNQPQHF	few	.	TRBV19	TRBJ1-5
TGTGCCAGCACCCAGGGGACTAGCGGACCCTACGAGCAGTACTTC	CASTQGTSGPYEQYF	.	TRBD2	TRBV2	TRBJ2-7
TGCAGCGTTGAAGGCGTTCAGGCATACTACAATGAGCAGTTCTTC	CSVEGVQAYYNEQFF	.	.	TRBV29-1	TRBJ2-1
TGTGCCAGCAGTTCTGCTGGGACAACTTTGTCCTACGAGCAGTACTTC	CASSSAGTTLSYEQYF	few	.	TRBV27	TRBJ2-7
TGTGCCAGCTCCCTCGGGAGTCGGGGAGAGCAGTTCTTC	CASSLGSRGEQFF	.	.	TRBV18	TRBJ2-1
TGTGCCAGCAGCAATAGACTCGCCTACGAGCAGTACTTC	CASSNRLAYEQYF	few	.	TRBV5-8	TRBJ2-7
TGTGCCAGCTCGAGGAGCTCTGGGGCCAACGTCCTGACTTTC	CASSRSSGANVLTF	few	.	TRBV28	TRBJ2-6
TGTGCCAGCAGCAGTGGGACTCTAGCGGGCACAGATACGCAGTATTTT	CASSSGTLAGTDTQYF	.	TRBD2	TRBV7-6	TRBJ2-3
TGTGCCTGGAGTGGGGGGACAGGGGACTACGAGCAGTACTTC	CAWSGGTGDYEQYF	few	TRBD1	TRBV30	TRBJ2-7
TGCAGCGGTGCAGGGGCTGGCACAGATACGCAGTATTTT	CSGAGAGTDTQYF	.	.	TRBV29-1	TRBJ2-3
TGCGCCAGCAGCTTCGGGGCCTACGAGCAGTACTTC	CASSFGAYEQYF	.	.	TRBV5-1	TRBJ2-7